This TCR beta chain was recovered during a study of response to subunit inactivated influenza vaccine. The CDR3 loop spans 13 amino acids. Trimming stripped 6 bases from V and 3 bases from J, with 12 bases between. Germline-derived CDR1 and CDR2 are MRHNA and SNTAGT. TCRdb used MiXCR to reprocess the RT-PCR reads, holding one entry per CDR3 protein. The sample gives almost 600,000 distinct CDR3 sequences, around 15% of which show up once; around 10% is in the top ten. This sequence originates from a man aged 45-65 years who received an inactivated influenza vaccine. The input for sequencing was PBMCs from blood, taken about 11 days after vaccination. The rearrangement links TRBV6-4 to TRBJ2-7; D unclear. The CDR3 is CASSRASGYEQYF. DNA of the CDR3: TGTGCCAGCAGCCGGGCCTCGGGCTACGAGCAGTACTTC.